This T cell receptor (beta chain) was sequenced during a study of T cell responses to AZD1222 COVID-19 vaccine (dated by TCRdb to the early 2020s). Broadly, across the study: TCR sequencing was performed for 230 to 250 trial participants, of whom about 200 were given two doses of AZD1222 and roughly 25 were given two doses of MenACWY control vaccine. Trial participants were enrolled by age into 18-55, 56-69 and 70-plus year subgroups, with 148, 28 and 57 TCR-sequenced participants respectively.

The CDR3 regions of human TCRbeta chains were subjected to immunosequencing. The published analysis was carried out like this. Repertoire TCRs were checked for matches against a reference library of SARS-CoV-2-specific TCRs that had been generated using the MIRA antigen-specificity platform. Breadth was defined as the fraction of unique TCRs that were SARS-CoV-2-associated, and depth was defined as the fraction of total T cells that were SARS-CoV-2-associated. Using the MIRA data, each spike-specific TCR was assigned both to the spike region to which the TCR was reactive and to a CD4 or CD8 class. Log10-transformed breadth and depth values were compared by one-way ANOVA with Sidak's multiple comparisons tests. TCRdb took this table from immuneACCESS and kept in-frame rearrangements with V and J called. Such tables lack part of the clones; where checked against another copy, unresolved V genes explain under half of the gap, and the rest is unexplained. V and J calls and clone size are copied from that table; D and trimming were computed from the DNA. Here the sample has more than 85,000 clones; about 90% occur a single time. The ten largest make up about 16% of the sample.

What the authors observed across the whole study: In the small 56-69-year group, the increase in depth fell short of significance, most likely because of low power. Participants were mostly white British and included more females than males, and it was suggested by the authors that clonal diversity may have been underestimated. Epitopes outside the regions mutated in the B.1.351 and B.1.1.7 variants were reportedly recognized by nearly half of the unique spike-specific TCRs. A significant rise in spike-specific TCR breadth and depth was observed after two AZD1222 doses relative to day 0 and relative to MenACWY recipients. Vaccine-associated CD4 TCRs spanned the whole spike protein, with dominant responses in regions 160-218 and 743-854. Conclusions about previously exposed vaccinees are limited because only a handful of AZD1222 recipients were SARS-CoV-2 seropositive at baseline. No day 14 peak-response samples were available, so repertoires were characterized only after the peak T cell response.

From its cysteine to its phenylalanine, the CDR3 spans 11 amino acids. The kept DNA is CDR3 alone, 33 bases in frame from the first base. Unmatched junction bases come to 1, with V trimmed by 4 bases and J by 8 bases. The sample's time point label, decoded: about 28 days (+/-7) after the second vaccine dose. AZD1222 recipients with second doses at about 4 weeks or about 12 weeks were pooled, because spike-specific TCR depth and breadth did not differ between schedules. The vaccinee samples were drawn from two UK trials, COV001 and COV002, one of which was a single-blind randomized controlled phase 2/3 trial testing AZD1222 (ChAdOx1 nCoV-19) in healthy adults. For TCRbeta chain sequencing, PBMC samples were collected from trial participants at day 0 and at day 28 after the second dose. The sample holds one count of this clone. Its antigen remains undetermined. Per-base qualities were not stored, and no clone one base away is much larger.

This TCR was recovered from an adult who received the AZD1222 COVID-19 vaccine. Sequenced material: peripheral blood, taken 28 days after the second AZD1222 dose. The chain couples TRBV12-3 or TRBV12-4 to TRBJ1-2; 7 bases in the junction line up with TRBD1. Read as DNA, the sequence is TGTGCCAGCAGTTACAGGGGCGGCTACACCTTC. Its protein product is CASSYRGGYTF.